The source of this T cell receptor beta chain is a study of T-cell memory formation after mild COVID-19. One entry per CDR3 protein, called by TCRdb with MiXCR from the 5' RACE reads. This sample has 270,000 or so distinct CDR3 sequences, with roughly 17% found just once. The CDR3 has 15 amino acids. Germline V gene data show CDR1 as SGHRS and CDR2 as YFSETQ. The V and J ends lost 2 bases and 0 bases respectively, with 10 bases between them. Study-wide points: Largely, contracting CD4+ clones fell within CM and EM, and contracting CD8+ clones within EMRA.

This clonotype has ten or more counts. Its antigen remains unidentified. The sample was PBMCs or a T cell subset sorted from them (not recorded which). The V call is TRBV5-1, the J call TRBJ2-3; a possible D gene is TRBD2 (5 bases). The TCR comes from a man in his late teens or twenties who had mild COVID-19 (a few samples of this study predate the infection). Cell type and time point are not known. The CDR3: CASSLRGVSTDTQYF. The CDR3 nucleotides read TGCGCCAGCAGCTTACGGGGAGTTAGCACAGATACGCAGTATTTT. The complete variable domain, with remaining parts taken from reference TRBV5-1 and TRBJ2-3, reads KAGVTQTPRYLIKTRGQQVTLSCSPISGHRSVSWYQQTPGQGLQFLFEYFSETQRNKGNFPGRFSGRQFSNSRSEMNVSTLELGDSALYLCASSLRGVSTDTQYFGPGTRLTVL.